The 18 T cell receptor beta chains reported below all come from one sample, sequenced in a study of T-cell memory formation after mild COVID-19. TCRdb re-derived calls from the 5' RACE reads in MiXCR, one entry per CDR3 protein. The sample consists of 350,000 to 500,000 distinct CDR3 sequences, 23% of them appearing once. Sequencing input: PBMCs or a T cell subset sorted from them (not recorded which). The receptors were gathered from an adult woman who had mild COVID-19 (a few samples of this study predate the infection). Cell type and time point are not known.

The J gene is TRBJ2-5, the V gene TRBV14, with D uncertain. The CDR3 has 14 residues. The V end lost 4 bases, the J end lost 5 bases, and 14 bases lay between the germline ends. The germline V gene encodes CDR1 SGHDN and CDR2 FVKESK. Here the CDR3 reads CASSRTSYGETQYF. The DNA for the CDR3 is TGTGCCAGCAGCCGGACCTCCTATGGGGAGACCCAGTACTTC.

The chain couples TRBV24-1 to TRBJ2-7, with D unclear. With 1 base removed from V and 7 bases from J, the gap between germline ends came to 10 bases. Germline CDR1 and CDR2: KGHDR and SFDVKD. The CDR3 runs to 13 residues. CDR3 bases: TGTGCCACCAGTGATTTTAACTCTGGAGAGCAGTACTTC. Its protein product is CATSDFNSGEQYF.

V is TRBV12-3 or TRBV12-4 and J is TRBJ2-7; 7 bases are shared with TRBD1. V lost 5 bases, J lost 0 bases, and 7 bases stayed unmatched. The CDR3 runs 15 residues. The DNA for the CDR3 is TGTGCCAGCAGTGCGACGACAGGGAGCTCCTACGAGCAGTACTTC. Encoded protein: CASSATTGSSYEQYF.

V and J are TRBV6-5 and TRBJ2-5; 7 nucleotides align to TRBD2. The V gene's germline CDR1 is MNHEY and CDR2 SVGAGI. Losses at the gene ends were 2 bases for V and 8 bases for J; bases not matched to a gene: 2. CDR3 size: 12 residues. The CDR3 is CASSYPGGTQYF. CDR3 DNA: TGTGCCAGCAGTTACCCGGGGGGTACCCAGTACTTC.

This rearrangement joins TRBV7-8 to TRBJ2-3, with 8 bases matching TRBD2. The CDR3 covers 19 residues. Trimming took 4 bases from V and 2 from J; bases not matched to a gene: 17. Per germline, CDR1 SGHVS and CDR2 FQNEAQ. CDR3 residues: CASSYSTKPAGAVTDTQYF. The CDR3 DNA reads as TGTGCCAGCAGCTACTCGACGAAACCAGCGGGGGCCGTCACAGATACGCAGTATTTT.

This chain uses TRBV12-3 or TRBV12-4 with TRBJ1-1; TRBD1 might be the D (5 bases). V was clipped by 6 bases and J by 11 bases, with 19 bases between them. The CDR3 covers 13 residues. The CDR3: CASSLNTGTEAFF. As DNA, the CDR3 is TGTGCCAGCAGCCTTAATACCGGGACCGAGGCTTTCTTT.

The V and J genes are TRBV4-2 and TRBJ2-1; D may be TRBD1 (6 bases). The V gene lost 1 base and the J gene lost 4 bases, with 11 bases spanning the gap. The CDR3 length is 15 residues. In germline, CDR1 is LGHNA, CDR2 YNFKEQ. The CDR3 sequence: CASSQVLGGYNEQFF. CDR3 DNA: TGTGCCAGCAGCCAAGTGTTAGGGGGTTACAATGAGCAGTTCTTC.

This clonotype was observed a handful of times. V gene TRBV27 combines with J gene TRBJ2-7; D unresolved. V lost 7 bases, J lost 0 bases, and 13 bases lay in between. The CDR3 sequence is 14 residues long. Germline V gives CDR1 MNHEY, CDR2 SMNVEV (reference sequence). The CDR3 DNA follows: TGTGCCAGCAAAAACAGAGTGAACTCCTACGAGCAGTACTTC. As protein: CASKNRVNSYEQYF.

The chain links TRBV20-1 to TRBJ2-1; D is uncertain. Germline V gene sequence: CDR1 DFQATT, CDR2 SNEGSKA (reference sequence). This CDR3 is built from 14 residues. V lost 6 bases and J 5 bases, leaving 17 bases between the germline ends. The CDR3 region is CSARLSRVNNEQFF. In DNA form, the CDR3 reads TGCAGTGCAAGACTGAGTAGGGTAAACAATGAGCAGTTCTTC.

This chain links TRBV12-3 or TRBV12-4 with TRBJ2-7; 9 nucleotides align to TRBD1. J gave up 2 bases and V 5 bases, and 7 bases lay outside the gene matches. This CDR3 has 15 amino acids. The CDR3 DNA follows: TGTGCCAGCAGTATCCAGGGACAGGGCCCCTACGAGCAGTACTTC. It yields the protein CASSIQGQGPYEQYF.

This rearrangement joins TRBV6-1 to TRBJ1-1; D unresolved. Trimming cost V 5 bases and J 5 bases, with 12 bases left between them. The CDR3 covers 13 residues. Per the germline V gene, CDR1 is MNHNS and CDR2 is SASEGT. CDR3 coding DNA: TGTGCCAGCAGTCAGGTTAAAGGTACTGAAGCTTTCTTT. Translated: CASSQVKGTEAFF.

This clonotype has ten or more counts. The chain carries TRBV20-1 and TRBJ1-1, with 9 bases aligning to TRBD1. This CDR3 comprises 14 residues. CDR1 DFQATT and CDR2 SNEGSKA come from the germline V gene (reference sequence). The V segment lost 4 bases and the J segment 3 bases; nucleotides outside the gene matches: 6. The CDR3 sequence: CSAKTGGVDTEAFF. Written as DNA, the CDR3 is TGCAGTGCTAAGACAGGGGGTGTCGACACTGAAGCTTTCTTT.

This clonotype was seen repeatedly, ten times or more. The chain combines TRBV27 with TRBJ2-6; D uncertain. This CDR3 has 16 amino acids. V was shortened by 2 bases and J by 0 bases, with 8 bases between the two germline ends. Germline V gene lookup returns CDR1 MNHEY and CDR2 SMNVEV (reference sequence). The CDR3 spells CASSLRATSGANVLTF. CDR3 sequence (DNA): TGTGCCAGCAGTTTAAGGGCAACCTCTGGGGCCAACGTCCTGACTTTC.

The chain couples TRBV7-6 to TRBJ2-1, with 10 positions matching TRBD2. Trimming took 1 base from V and 8 from J; bases not matched to a gene: 11. CDR1 and CDR2 from the germline V gene are SGHVS and FNYEAQ. This CDR3 comprises 17 residues. The CDR3 nucleotides are TGTGCCAGCAGCTTAGTCGTCGGCCTAGCGGGAGATTATGAGCAGTTCTTC. Its translation: CASSLVVGLAGDYEQFF.

This clonotype occurred a few times. This chain connects TRBV30 to TRBJ2-1; the match to TRBD2 covers 7 bases. The CDR3 sequence is 13 residues long. J gave up 4 bases and V 5 bases, and 5 bases lay outside the gene matches. The germline gives CDR1 GTSNPN, CDR2 SVGIG (reference sequence). This CDR3 reads CAWSSGPYNEQFF. CDR3 coding DNA: TGTGCCTGGTCTAGCGGCCCATACAATGAGCAGTTCTTC.

The rearrangement links TRBV6-2 or TRBV6-3 to TRBJ2-2, with 9 bases aligning to TRBD2. The CDR3 is made up of 16 amino acids. Germline CDR1 reads MNHEY; CDR2 reads SVGEGT. The trim removed 1 base at V and 2 bases at J, leaving 2 bases unmatched. The CDR3 sequence is CASSYLTSGNTGELFF. The CDR3 coding sequence is TGTGCCAGCAGTTACTTGACTAGCGGAAACACCGGGGAGCTGTTTTTT.

This clonotype appeared many times. The CDR3 DNA is TGCAGTGCTACGGGACAGACTAACACCGGGGAGCTGTTTTTT. As protein: CSATGQTNTGELFF. This chain links TRBV20-1 with TRBJ2-2; 7 bases fit TRBD1. Per the germline V gene, CDR1 is DFQATT and CDR2 is SNEGSKA (reference sequence). The CDR3 is 14 residues long. The V gene end was trimmed by 4 bases and the J gene end by 2 bases; junction bases not matched to a gene: 4.

This clonotype was seen only once. The chain links TRBV6-5 to TRBJ2-3; D is unresolved. Trimming removed 0 bases at V and 1 base at J, with 8 bases between. The CDR3 loop spans 15 amino acids. Germline V gives CDR1 MNHEY, CDR2 SVGAGI. In DNA, the CDR3 is TGTGCCAGCAGTTACTCTGGGCCACGCACAGATACGCAGTATTTT. Translating gives CASSYSGPRTDTQYF.